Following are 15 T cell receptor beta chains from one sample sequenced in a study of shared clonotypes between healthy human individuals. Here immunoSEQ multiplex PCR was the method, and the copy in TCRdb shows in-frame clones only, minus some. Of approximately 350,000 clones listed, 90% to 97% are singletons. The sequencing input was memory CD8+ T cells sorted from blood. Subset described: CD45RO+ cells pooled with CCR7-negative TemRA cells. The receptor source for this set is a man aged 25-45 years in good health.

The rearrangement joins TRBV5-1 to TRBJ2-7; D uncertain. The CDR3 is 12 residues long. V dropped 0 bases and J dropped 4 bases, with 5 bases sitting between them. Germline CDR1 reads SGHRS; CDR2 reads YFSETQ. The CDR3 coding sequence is TGCGCCAGCAGCTTGGACTTTTACGAGCAGTACTTC. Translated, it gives CASSLDFYEQYF.

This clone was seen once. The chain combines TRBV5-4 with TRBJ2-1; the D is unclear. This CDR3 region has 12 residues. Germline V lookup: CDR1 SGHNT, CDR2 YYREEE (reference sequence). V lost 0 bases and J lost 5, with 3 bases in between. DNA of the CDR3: TGTGCCAGCAGCTTGGCAGACAATGAGCAGTTCTTC. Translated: CASSLADNEQFF. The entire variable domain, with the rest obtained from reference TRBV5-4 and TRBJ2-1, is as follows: ETGVTQSPTHLIKTRGQQVTLRCSSQSGHNTVSWYQQALGQGPQFIFQYYREEENGRGNFPPRFSGLQFPNYSSELNVNALELDDSALYLCASSLADNEQFFGPGTRLTVL.

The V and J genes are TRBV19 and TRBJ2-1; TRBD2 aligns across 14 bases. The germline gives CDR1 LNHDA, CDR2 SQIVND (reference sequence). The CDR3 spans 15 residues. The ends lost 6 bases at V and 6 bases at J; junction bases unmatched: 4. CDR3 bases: TGTGCCAGTAGAAGACTAGCGGGAGGGCCCAATGAGCAGTTCTTC. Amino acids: CASRRLAGGPNEQFF.

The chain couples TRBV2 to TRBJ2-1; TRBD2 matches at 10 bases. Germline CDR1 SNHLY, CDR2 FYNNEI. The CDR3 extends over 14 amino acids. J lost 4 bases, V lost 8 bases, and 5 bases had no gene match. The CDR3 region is CASDTSGNYNEQFF. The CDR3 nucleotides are TGTGCCAGCGATACTAGCGGGAATTACAATGAGCAGTTCTTC.

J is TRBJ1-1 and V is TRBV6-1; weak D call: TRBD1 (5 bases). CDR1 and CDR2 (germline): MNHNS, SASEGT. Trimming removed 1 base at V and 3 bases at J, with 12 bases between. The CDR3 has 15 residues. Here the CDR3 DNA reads TGTGCCAGCAGTGAAGGTAGTCAGGGCTACACTGAAGCTTTCTTT. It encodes CASSEGSQGYTEAFF.

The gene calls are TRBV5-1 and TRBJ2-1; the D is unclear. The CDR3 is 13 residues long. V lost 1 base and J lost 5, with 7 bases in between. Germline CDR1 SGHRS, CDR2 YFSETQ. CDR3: CASSLRLNNEQFF. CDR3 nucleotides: TGCGCCAGCAGCTTGAGGCTAAACAATGAGCAGTTCTTC.

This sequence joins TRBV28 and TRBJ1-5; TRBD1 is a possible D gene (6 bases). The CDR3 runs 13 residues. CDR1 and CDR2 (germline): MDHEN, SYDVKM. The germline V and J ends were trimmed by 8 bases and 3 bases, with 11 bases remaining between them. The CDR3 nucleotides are TGTGCCAGCCACAGGGCCCCCAATCAGCCCCAGCATTTT. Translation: CASHRAPNQPQHF.

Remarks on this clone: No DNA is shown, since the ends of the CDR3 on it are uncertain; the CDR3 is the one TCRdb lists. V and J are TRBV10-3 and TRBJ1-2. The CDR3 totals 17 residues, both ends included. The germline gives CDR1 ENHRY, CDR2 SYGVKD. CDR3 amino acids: CAISESGFGYGNYGYAF.

DNA for the CDR3: TGTGCCAGCAGTTACTCAGGGCGCTCAGAGACCCAGTACTTC. This translates into CASSYSGRSETQYF. V is TRBV6-5 and J is TRBJ2-5; unclear D gene. The V end lost 0 bases, the J end lost 4 bases, and 9 bases lay between the germline ends. The CDR3 has 14 residues. CDR1 MNHEY and CDR2 SVGAGI come from the germline V gene.

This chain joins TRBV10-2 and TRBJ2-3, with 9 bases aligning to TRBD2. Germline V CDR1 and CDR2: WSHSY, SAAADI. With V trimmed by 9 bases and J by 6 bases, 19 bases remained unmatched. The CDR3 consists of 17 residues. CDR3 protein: CARIRREGLLGSDTQYF. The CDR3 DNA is TGCGCCAGGATACGGCGGGAGGGTCTACTAGGTTCGGATACGCAGTATTTT.

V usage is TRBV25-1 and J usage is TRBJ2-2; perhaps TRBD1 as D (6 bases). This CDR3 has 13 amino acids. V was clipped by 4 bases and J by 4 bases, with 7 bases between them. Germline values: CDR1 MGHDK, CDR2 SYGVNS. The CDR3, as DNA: TGTGCCAGCAGTGCCAGGGGCACCGGGGAGCTGTTTTTT. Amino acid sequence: CASSARGTGELFF.

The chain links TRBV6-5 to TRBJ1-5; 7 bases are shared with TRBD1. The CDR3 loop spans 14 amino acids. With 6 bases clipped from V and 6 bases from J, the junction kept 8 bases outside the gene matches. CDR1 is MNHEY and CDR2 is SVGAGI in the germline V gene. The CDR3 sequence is CASSRDRVGQPQHF. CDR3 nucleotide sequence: TGTGCCAGCAGCCGCGACAGGGTGGGTCAGCCCCAGCATTTT.

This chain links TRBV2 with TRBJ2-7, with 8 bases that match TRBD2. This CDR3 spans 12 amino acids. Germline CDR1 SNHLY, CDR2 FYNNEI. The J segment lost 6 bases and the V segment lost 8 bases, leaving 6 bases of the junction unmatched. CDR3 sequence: CASGLAGLEQYF. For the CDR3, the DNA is TGTGCCAGCGGGCTAGCGGGCCTCGAGCAGTACTTC.

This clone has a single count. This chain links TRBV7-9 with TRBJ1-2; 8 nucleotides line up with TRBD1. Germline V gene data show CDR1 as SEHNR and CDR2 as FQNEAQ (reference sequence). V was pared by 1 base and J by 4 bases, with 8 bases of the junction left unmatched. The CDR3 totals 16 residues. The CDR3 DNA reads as TGTGCCAGCAGCTTAGGCCGGGACAGGTCTCTCTATGGCTACACCTTC. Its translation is CASSLGRDRSLYGYTF.

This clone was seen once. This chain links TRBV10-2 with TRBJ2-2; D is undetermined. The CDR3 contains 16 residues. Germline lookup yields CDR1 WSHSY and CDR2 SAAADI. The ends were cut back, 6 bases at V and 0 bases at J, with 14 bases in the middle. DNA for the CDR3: TGCGCCAGCAGGCCTAGATTATTCGCGAACACCGGGGAGCTGTTTTTT. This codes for CASRPRLFANTGELFF.